The 26 T cell receptor beta chains given below trace back to one sample, sequenced in a study of T cell responses to AZD1222 COVID-19 vaccine. Data came from immunoSEQ multiplex PCR; TCRdb stores just in-frame clones and leaves some out. The data show tens of thousands of clones, 75% to 90% seen once. This specimen consisted of peripheral blood, obtained on day 0 of AZD1222 vaccination. Receptors were obtained from an adult in good health.

This clone has a handful of counts. V and J are TRBV13 and TRBJ2-1, with no clear D. The germline CDR1 and CDR2 sequences are PRHDT and FYEKMQ (reference sequence). V lost 0 bases and J 8 bases, leaving 5 bases between the germline ends. The length of the CDR3 is 12 residues. DNA for the CDR3: TGTGCCAGCAGCTTAGGGAACGATGAGCAGTTCTTC. It encodes CASSLGNDEQFF.

J is TRBJ2-3 and V is TRBV11-2; 8 bases match TRBD2. V shed 5 bases and J 0 bases; nucleotides not matched to a gene: 10. This CDR3 contains 17 residues. Germline CDR1 reads SGHAT; CDR2 reads FQNNGV. The CDR3 loop is CASSKRRSGGSTDTQYF. The CDR3 nucleotides read TGTGCCAGCAGCAAGAGGCGGAGCGGGGGAAGCACAGATACGCAGTATTTT.

The chain links TRBV28 to TRBJ2-3; tentative D call: TRBD2 (6 bases). The CDR3 totals 14 residues. From germline, CDR1 is MDHEN and CDR2 SYDVKM. Trimming shortened V by 6 bases and J by 10 bases, and 20 bases separated the two germline ends. The CDR3 nucleotides are TGTGCCAGCAGCTCGGGACTGCTCCTTCGGGCGCAGTATTTT. Protein sequence: CASSSGLLLRAQYF.

The chain recombines TRBV19 with TRBJ1-1; a possible D gene is TRBD1 (6 bases). This CDR3 region has 15 residues. The V gene's germline CDR1 is LNHDA and CDR2 SQIVND (reference sequence). V was pared by 4 bases and J by 1 base, with 13 bases between. The CDR3 DNA is TGTGCCAGTAGTAGCAGGGGAGCCCAGAACACTGAAGCTTTCTTT. It specifies CASSSRGAQNTEAFF.

The chain is built from TRBV7-2 and TRBJ2-1; TRBD2 matches at 13 bases. Germline CDR1 reads SGHTA; CDR2 reads FQGNSA. The CDR3 is 17 amino acids. J was trimmed by 4 bases and V by 4 bases; bases with no gene match: 7. The CDR3 sequence is CASSWGPGLAGYNEQFF. The CDR3 DNA sequence: TGTGCCAGCAGCTGGGGTCCGGGACTAGCGGGGTACAATGAGCAGTTCTTC.

There are a few counts of this clone. V gene TRBV28 combines with J gene TRBJ2-3; D uncertain. V lost 3 bases to trimming and J lost 1 base, with 8 bases between them. The CDR3 covers 14 residues. CDR1 MDHEN and CDR2 SYDVKM come from the germline V gene. The CDR3 DNA sequence: TGTGCCAGCAGTTTTGTCCTGGGCACAGATACGCAGTATTTT. The encoded protein is CASSFVLGTDTQYF.

This chain uses TRBV5-4 with TRBJ2-7, with D unclear. Germline V lookup: CDR1 SGHNT, CDR2 YYREEE (reference sequence). V lost 0 bases, J lost 1 base, and 11 bases lay in between. The CDR3 contains 15 residues. In DNA form, the CDR3 reads TGTGCCAGCAGCTTGGCGGGTCTGGGGTCCTACGAGCAGTACTTC. Translated, it gives CASSLAGLGSYEQYF.

This chain links TRBV19 with TRBJ1-3; D unresolved. Trimming took 3 bases from V and 0 from J, leaving 6 bases between them. The CDR3 is made up of 14 amino acids. Germline V gene sequence: CDR1 LNHDA, CDR2 SQIVND (reference sequence). CDR3 sequence: CASSITISGNTIYF. DNA for the CDR3: TGTGCCAGTAGTATTACTATCTCTGGAAACACCATATATTTT.

The chain has TRBV3-1 (or the pseudogene TRBV3-2) and TRBJ1-2; 11 bases are a match to TRBD1. The CDR3 loop spans 14 amino acids. Germline CDR1 LGHDT, CDR2 YNNKEL (reference sequence). The V gene end was trimmed by 8 bases and the J gene end by 6 bases; junction bases not matched to a gene: 8. The CDR3 is CASFEDRGPHGYTF. The DNA for the CDR3 is TGTGCCAGCTTTGAGGACAGGGGGCCCCATGGCTACACCTTC.

V is TRBV29-1 and J is TRBJ2-1; D may be TRBD1 or TRBD2 (5 bases each). V lost 4 bases to trimming and J lost 3 bases, with 16 bases between them. Germline loops: CDR1 SQVTM, CDR2 ANQGSEA. The CDR3 covers 15 residues. This CDR3 is CSVGGTTTYYNEQFF. CDR3 nucleotide sequence: TGCAGCGTTGGTGGGACGACCACCTACTACAATGAGCAGTTCTTC.

The J gene is TRBJ1-6, the V gene TRBV6-2 or TRBV6-3, with D perhaps matching TRBD1 (5 bases). Germline V gene lookup returns CDR1 MNHEY and CDR2 SVGEGT. V lost 2 bases and J lost 10, with 15 bases in between. The CDR3 covers 15 residues. CDR3 in DNA: TGTGCCAGCAGTTACCGCGGCAGGGTAGGCTCACCCCTCCACTTT. Encoded protein: CASSYRGRVGSPLHF.

This chain connects TRBV11-2 to TRBJ2-7; tentatively, D is TRBD1 (6 bases). The CDR3 has 13 residues. Germline V gives CDR1 SGHAT, CDR2 FQNNGV. V dropped 1 base and J dropped 3 bases, with 7 bases sitting between them. CDR3 in DNA: TGTGCCAGCAGCTTAGTACAGGGCTACGAGCAGTACTTC. Translated: CASSLVQGYEQYF.

This chain uses TRBV19 with TRBJ1-5; D is possibly TRBD1 (6 bases). The CDR3 runs 16 residues. The V end was cut by 5 bases, the J end by 0 bases, with 14 bases between. Germline V gene lookup returns CDR1 LNHDA and CDR2 SQIVND (reference sequence). The CDR3 is CASSGGGAYSNQPQHF. CDR3 bases: TGTGCCAGTAGTGGAGGGGGGGCCTATAGCAATCAGCCCCAGCATTTT.

The rearrangement uses TRBV2 and TRBJ2-7; D gene unclear. The V end was cut by 5 bases, the J end by 2 bases, with 13 bases between. This CDR3 spans 14 amino acids. Germline V gene data show CDR1 as SNHLY and CDR2 as FYNNEI. Written as DNA, the CDR3 is TGTGCCAGCAGTTCCACAAGCGCGACCTACGAGCAGTACTTC. It translates to CASSSTSATYEQYF.

This chain uses TRBV20-1 with TRBJ1-1; tentative D call: TRBD1 (5 bases). The germline V gene encodes CDR1 DFQATT and CDR2 SNEGSKA (reference sequence). The length of the CDR3 is 15 residues. V was pared by 3 bases and J by 1 base, with 15 bases between. CDR3 region: CSASSYDSRNTEAFF. The CDR3 nucleotides are TGCAGTGCTAGTTCTTATGACAGCCGGAACACTGAAGCTTTCTTT.

In its sample, this clone was seen once. This sequence joins TRBV9 and TRBJ1-1; 11 nucleotides align to TRBD1. Germline V gene sequence: CDR1 SGDLS, CDR2 YYNGEE. Germline trimming cut 2 bases from V and 7 bases from J; bases unmatched to any gene: 7. This CDR3 is built from 15 residues. The CDR3 nucleotides are TGTGCCAGCAGCGTGGGGACAGGGGGAGATGGTGAAGCTTTCTTT. Translated, it gives CASSVGTGGDGEAFF.

The rearrangement uses TRBV11-3 and TRBJ2-3; D may be TRBD2 (6 bases). CDR1 is SGHNT and CDR2 is YENEEA in the germline V gene. Between the trimmed V and J ends, which lost 1 base and 0 bases, there was a span of 8 bases. The CDR3 runs to 15 residues. CDR3 in DNA: TGTGCCAGCAGCTTAGGTAGCGGAAGCACAGATACGCAGTATTTT. It is translated as CASSLGSGSTDTQYF.

This chain joins TRBV28 and TRBJ1-3, with a possible D match to TRBD1 (6 bases). The CDR3 is 15 amino acids. Between the trimmed V and J ends, which lost 6 bases and 0 bases, there was a span of 12 bases. Germline values: CDR1 MDHEN, CDR2 SYDVKM. In nucleotides, the CDR3 is TGTGCCAGCAGACCTGACAGGAGCTCTGGAAACACCATATATTTT. Amino acid sequence: CASRPDRSSGNTIYF. Full variable domain (remainder filled in from reference TRBV28 and TRBJ1-3): DVKVTQSSRYLVKRTGEKVFLECVQDMDHENMFWYRQDPGLGLRLIYFSYDVKMKEKGDIPEGYSVSREKKERFSLILESASTNQTSMYLCASRPDRSSGNTIYFGEGSWLTVV.

The V gene is TRBV2, the J gene TRBJ1-3, with D perhaps matching TRBD1 (6 bases). CDR1 and CDR2 from the germline V gene are SNHLY and FYNNEI. This CDR3 is built from 14 residues. With 7 bases removed from V and 0 bases from J, the gap between germline ends came to 10 bases. CDR3 region: CASKGGTSGNTIYF. CDR3 DNA: TGTGCCAGCAAGGGGGGAACCTCTGGAAACACCATATATTTT.

V gene TRBV13 combines with J gene TRBJ2-3, with TRBD2 matching 9 bases. The CDR3 has 15 amino acids. V was clipped by 5 bases and J by 5 bases; unmatched bases: 8. Germline CDR1 and CDR2: PRHDT and FYEKMQ (reference sequence). In nucleotides, the CDR3 is TGTGCCAGCAGCCGTAGCGGGGGAGCAAAAGATACGCAGTATTTT. Encoded protein: CASSRSGGAKDTQYF.

This chain uses TRBV5-6 with TRBJ1-1; D is ambiguous. This CDR3 is 14 amino acids long. Germline CDR1 reads SGHDT; CDR2 reads YYEEEE. V shed 5 bases and J shed 2 bases, with 13 bases lying between them. CDR3 protein: CASSFGDPNTEAFF. Here the CDR3 DNA reads TGTGCCAGCAGTTTTGGAGATCCTAACACTGAAGCTTTCTTT.

This chain uses TRBV19 with TRBJ1-1; D is perhaps TRBD1 (6 bases). CDR1 is LNHDA and CDR2 is SQIVND in the germline V gene (reference sequence). CDR3 length: 13 amino acids. V was pared by 7 bases and J by 1 base, with 10 bases between. In nucleotides, the CDR3 is TGTGCCAGTAACGCAGGGGCGAACACTGAAGCTTTCTTT. Encoded protein: CASNAGANTEAFF.

The chain couples TRBV5-1 to TRBJ2-1; TRBD2 matches 8 bases. In germline, CDR1 is SGHRS, CDR2 YFSETQ. The length of the CDR3 is 15 residues. V shed 0 bases, J shed 5 bases, and the junction held 4 bases outside the gene matches. The chain's CDR3 is CASSLELADNNEQFF. The CDR3, as DNA: TGCGCCAGCAGCTTGGAACTAGCGGATAACAATGAGCAGTTCTTC.

This clone was seen a few times. The V call is TRBV6-5, the J call TRBJ1-6; 7 nucleotides agree with TRBD1. Germline trimming cut 6 bases from V and 5 bases from J; bases unmatched to any gene: 7. The CDR3 length is 15 residues. Germline CDR1 MNHEY, CDR2 SVGAGI. The DNA for the CDR3 is TGTGCCAGCAGGAAGATGGGACAGAATAATTCACCCCTCCACTTT. This encodes CASRKMGQNNSPLHF.

The rearrangement uses TRBV3-1 (or the pseudogene TRBV3-2) and TRBJ1-2; D unresolved. Germline CDR1 and CDR2: LGHDT and YNNKEL (reference sequence). The V end lost 0 bases, the J end lost 5 bases, and 7 bases lay between the germline ends. This CDR3 comprises 13 residues. The CDR3 region has the DNA TGTGCCAGCAGCCAAGATTCCACTTATGGCTACACCTTC. It codes for CASSQDSTYGYTF.

This clone was seen once. The chain combines TRBV7-9 with TRBJ2-1; tentative D call: TRBD1 (5 bases). The CDR3 runs 15 residues. Germline V lookup: CDR1 SEHNR, CDR2 FQNEAQ (reference sequence). V lost 1 base and J 3 bases, leaving 10 bases between the germline ends. The CDR3 DNA is TGTGCCAGCAGCTTAGGGGGCGGCAGCTACAATGAGCAGTTCTTC. The encoded protein is CASSLGGGSYNEQFF.